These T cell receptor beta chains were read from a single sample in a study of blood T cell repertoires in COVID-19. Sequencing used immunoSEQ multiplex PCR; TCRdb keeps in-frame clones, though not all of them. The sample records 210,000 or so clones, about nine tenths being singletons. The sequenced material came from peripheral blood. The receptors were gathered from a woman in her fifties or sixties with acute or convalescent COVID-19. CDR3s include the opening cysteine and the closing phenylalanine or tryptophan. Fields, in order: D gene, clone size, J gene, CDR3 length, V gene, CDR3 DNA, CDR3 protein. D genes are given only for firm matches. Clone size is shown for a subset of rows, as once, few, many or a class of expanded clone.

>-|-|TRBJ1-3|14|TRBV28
TGTGCCAGCAGTTTACGGGGAACTGGAAACACCATATATTTT
CASSLRGTGNTIYF
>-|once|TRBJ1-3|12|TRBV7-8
TGTGCCAGCAGCCTCATTGGAAACACCATATATTTT
CASSLIGNTIYF
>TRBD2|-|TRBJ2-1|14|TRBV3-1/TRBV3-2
TGTGCCAGCAGCCAAGCCAGCGGGAGGTCTGAGCAGTTCTTC
CASSQASGRSEQFF
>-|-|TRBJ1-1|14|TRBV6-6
TGTGCCAGCAGTTACAGACGGGCGGGCACTGAAGCTTTCTTT
CASSYRRAGTEAFF
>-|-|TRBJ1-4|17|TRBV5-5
TGTGCCAGCAGCTTGTCCTCGGGGGATCTCTCGGGTGAAAAACTGTTTTTT
CASSLSSGDLSGEKLFF
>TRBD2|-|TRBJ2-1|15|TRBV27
TGTGCCAGCAGTTTACAACGGGGGGGGGACAATGAGCAGTTCTTC
CASSLQRGGDNEQFF
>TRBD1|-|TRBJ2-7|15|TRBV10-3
TGTGCCATCAAACGTCCCGGGACAGGGCCATACGAGCAGTACTTC
CAIKRPGTGPYEQYF
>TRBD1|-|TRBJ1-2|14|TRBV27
TGTGCCAGCAGCCAGTACAGGGGGCAAGGTGGCTACACCTTC
CASSQYRGQGGYTF
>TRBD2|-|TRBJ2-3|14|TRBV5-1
TGCGCCAGCAGCTGGACTAGGTCCACAGATACGCAGTATTTT
CASSWTRSTDTQYF
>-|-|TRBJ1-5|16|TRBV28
TGTGCCAGCAGTTTATCTGGGGGCAATAGCAATCAGCCCCAGCATTTT
CASSLSGGNSNQPQHF
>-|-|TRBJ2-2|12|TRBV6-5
TGTGCCAGCAGCCTCCGTCCCGGGGAGCTGTTTTTT
CASSLRPGELFF
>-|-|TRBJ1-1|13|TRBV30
TGTGCCTGGAGTGTAGGTCGGGGGACTGAAGCTTTCTTT
CAWSVGRGTEAFF
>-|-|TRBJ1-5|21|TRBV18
TGTGCCAGCTCACCTTCCCTCGGGAGGGGGGAGAACAGCCCTGTAAGTACTCCCCAGCATTTT
CASSPSLGRGENSPVSTPQHF
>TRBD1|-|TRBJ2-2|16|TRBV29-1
TGCAGCGTTGAATGGACAGGACCGCCGTACACCGGGGAGCTGTTTTTT
CSVEWTGPPYTGELFF
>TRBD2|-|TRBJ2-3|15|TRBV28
TGTGCCAGCAGTTTTTCTAGCGGCGGCACAGATACGCAGTATTTT
CASSFSSGGTDTQYF
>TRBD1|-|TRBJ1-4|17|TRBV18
TGTGCCAGCTCACCTAAGACAGGGACGGAGCTTAATGAAAAACTGTTTTTT
CASSPKTGTELNEKLFF
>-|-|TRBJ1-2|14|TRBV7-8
TGTGCCAGCAGCTTAGGGACAGCCCGAGGTGGCTACACCTTC
CASSLGTARGGYTF
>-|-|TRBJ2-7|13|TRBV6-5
TGTGCCAGCAGGAGGGGACAACCCAGCGAGCAGTACTTC
CASRRGQPSEQYF
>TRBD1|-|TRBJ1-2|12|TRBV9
TGTGCCAGCAGCGGAGGGACAGGGAGACGCACCTTC
CASSGGTGRRTF
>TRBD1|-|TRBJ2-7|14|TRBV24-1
TGTGCCACCGAGGGACAGGGGAGCTCCTACGAGCAGTACTTC
CATEGQGSSYEQYF
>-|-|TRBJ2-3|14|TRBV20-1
TGCAGTGCTAGTACGACAGGTCTTGCAGATACGCAGTATTTT
CSASTTGLADTQYF
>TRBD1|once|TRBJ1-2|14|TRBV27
TGTGCCAGCAGTGATATAGGGGGCGCCTATGGCTACACCTTC
CASSDIGGAYGYTF
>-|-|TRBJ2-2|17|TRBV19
TGTGCCAGTAGTACCCCGTTCGGACACGAGAACACCGGGGAGCTGTTTTTT
CASSTPFGHENTGELFF
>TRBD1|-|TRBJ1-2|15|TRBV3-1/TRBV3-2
TGTGCCAGCAGCCCTAATTTCCGGACAGGGAATGGCTACACCTTC
CASSPNFRTGNGYTF
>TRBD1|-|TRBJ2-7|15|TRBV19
TGTGCCAGTAAACAGGGGGCTCGGAGCTCCTACGAGCAGTACTTC
CASKQGARSSYEQYF
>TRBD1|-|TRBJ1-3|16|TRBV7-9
TGTGCCAGCAGCCCCGACAGGGACAGATTCGGAAACACCATATATTTT
CASSPDRDRFGNTIYF
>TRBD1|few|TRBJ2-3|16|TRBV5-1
TGCGCCAGCAGCTCCGGGACAGGGGTAATCTCAGATACGCAGTATTTT
CASSSGTGVISDTQYF
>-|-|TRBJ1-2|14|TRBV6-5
TGTGCCAGCAGTTCCACTCCCAAAATCTATGGCTACACCTTC
CASSSTPKIYGYTF
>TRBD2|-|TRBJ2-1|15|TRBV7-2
TGTGCCAGCAGCTTAGTTGGGACTAGTGTCAATGAGCAGTTCTTC
CASSLVGTSVNEQFF
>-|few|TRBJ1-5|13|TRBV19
TGTGCCAGTAGTTCGGCAGCGGATCAGCCCCAGCATTTT
CASSSAADQPQHF